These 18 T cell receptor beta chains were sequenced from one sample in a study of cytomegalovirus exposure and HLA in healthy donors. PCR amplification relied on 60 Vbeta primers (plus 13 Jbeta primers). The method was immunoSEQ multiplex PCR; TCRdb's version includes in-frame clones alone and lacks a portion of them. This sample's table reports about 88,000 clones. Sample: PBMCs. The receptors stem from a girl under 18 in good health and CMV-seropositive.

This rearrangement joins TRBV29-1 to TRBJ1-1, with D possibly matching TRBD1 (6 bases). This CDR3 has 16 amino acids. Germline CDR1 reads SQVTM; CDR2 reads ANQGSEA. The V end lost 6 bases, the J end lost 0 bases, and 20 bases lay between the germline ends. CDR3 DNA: TGCAGCGTCTCCGGGACAAACCTTTTCATGAACACTGAAGCTTTCTTT. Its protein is CSVSGTNLFMNTEAFF.

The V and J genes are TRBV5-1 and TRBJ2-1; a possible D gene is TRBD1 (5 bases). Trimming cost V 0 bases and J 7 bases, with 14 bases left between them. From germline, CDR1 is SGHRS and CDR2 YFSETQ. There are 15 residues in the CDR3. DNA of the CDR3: TGCGCCAGCAGCTTGGCTCAGGGTGCCGATAATGAGCAGTTCTTC. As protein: CASSLAQGADNEQFF.

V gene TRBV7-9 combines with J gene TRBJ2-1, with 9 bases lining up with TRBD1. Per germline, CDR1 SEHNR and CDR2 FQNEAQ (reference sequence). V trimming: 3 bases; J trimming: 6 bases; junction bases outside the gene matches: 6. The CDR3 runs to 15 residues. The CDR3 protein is CASSLLGQGGNEQFF. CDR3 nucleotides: TGTGCCAGCAGCTTGCTGGGACAGGGTGGCAATGAGCAGTTCTTC. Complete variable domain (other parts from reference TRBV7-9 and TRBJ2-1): DTGVSQNPRHKITKRGQNVTFRCDPISEHNRLYWYRQTLGQGPEFLTYFQNEAQLEKSRLLSDRFSAERPKGSFSTLEIQRTEQGDSAMYLCASSLLGQGGNEQFFGPGTRLTVL.

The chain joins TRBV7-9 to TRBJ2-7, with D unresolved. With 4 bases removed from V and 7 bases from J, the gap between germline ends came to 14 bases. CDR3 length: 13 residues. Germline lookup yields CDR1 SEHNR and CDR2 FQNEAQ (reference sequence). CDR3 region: CASSSPGSPEQYV. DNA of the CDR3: TGTGCCAGCAGCTCGCCCGGCAGTCCGGAGCAGTACGTC.

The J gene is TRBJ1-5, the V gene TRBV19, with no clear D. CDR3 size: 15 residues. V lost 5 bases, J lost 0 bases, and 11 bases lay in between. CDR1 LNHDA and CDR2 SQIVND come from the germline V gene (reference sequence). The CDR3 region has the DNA TGTGCCAGTAGTCAAGGACTGATTAGCAATCAGCCCCAGCATTTT. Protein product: CASSQGLISNQPQHF.

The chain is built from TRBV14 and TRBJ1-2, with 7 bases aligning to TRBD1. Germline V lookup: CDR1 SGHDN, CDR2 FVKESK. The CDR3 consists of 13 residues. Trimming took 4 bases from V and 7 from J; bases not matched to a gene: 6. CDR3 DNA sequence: TGTGCCAGCAGCCCGCAGGGGGGTCTTGGCTACACCTTC. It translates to CASSPQGGLGYTF.

The CDR3 coding sequence is TGTGCCAGCAGCATGACAGTTCGAGCTTTCTTT. It codes for CASSMTVRAFF. The rearrangement joins TRBV7-2 to TRBJ1-1; weak D call: TRBD1 (5 bases). The V and J ends lost 5 bases and 10 bases respectively, with 11 bases between them. There are 11 residues in the CDR3. Germline CDR1 is SGHTA and CDR2 is FQGNSA. Complete variable domain (other parts from reference TRBV7-2 and TRBJ1-1): GAGVSQSPSNKVTEKGKDVELRCDPISGHTALYWYRQSLGQGLEFLIYFQGNSAPDKSGLPSDRFSAERTGGSVSTLTIQRTQQEDSAVYLCASSMTVRAFFGQGTRLTVV.

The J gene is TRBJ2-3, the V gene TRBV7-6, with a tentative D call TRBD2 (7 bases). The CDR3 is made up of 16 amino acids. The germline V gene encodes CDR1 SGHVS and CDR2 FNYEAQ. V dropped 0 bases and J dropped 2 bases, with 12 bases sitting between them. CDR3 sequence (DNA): TGTGCCAGCAGCTTAGCGCGGGGGCATTCCACAGATACGCAGTATTTT. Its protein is CASSLARGHSTDTQYF. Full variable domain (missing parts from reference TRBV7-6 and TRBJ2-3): GAGVSQSPRYKVTKRGQDVALRCDPISGHVSLYWYRQALGQGPEFLTYFNYEAQQDKSGLPNDRFSAERPEGSISTLTIQRTEQRDSAMYRCASSLARGHSTDTQYFGPGTRLTVL.

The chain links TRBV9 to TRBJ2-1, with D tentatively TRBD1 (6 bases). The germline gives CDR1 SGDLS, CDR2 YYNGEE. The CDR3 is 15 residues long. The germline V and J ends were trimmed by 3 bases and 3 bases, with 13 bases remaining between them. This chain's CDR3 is CASSAGQPLYNEQFF. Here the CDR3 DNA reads TGTGCCAGCAGCGCGGGACAACCCCTCTACAATGAGCAGTTCTTC. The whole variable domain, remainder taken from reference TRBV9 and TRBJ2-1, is DSGVTQTPKHLITATGQRVTLRCSPRSGDLSVYWYQQSLDQGLQFLIQYYNGEERAKGNILERFSAQQFPDLHSELNLSSLELGDSALYFCASSAGQPLYNEQFFGPGTRLTVL.

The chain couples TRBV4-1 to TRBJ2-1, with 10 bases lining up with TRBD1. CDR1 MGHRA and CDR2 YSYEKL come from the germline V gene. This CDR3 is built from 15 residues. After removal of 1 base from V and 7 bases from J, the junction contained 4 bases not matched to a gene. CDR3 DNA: TGCGCCAGCAGCCAAGCGGGACAGGGGTGGAATGAGCAGTTCTTC. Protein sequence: CASSQAGQGWNEQFF.

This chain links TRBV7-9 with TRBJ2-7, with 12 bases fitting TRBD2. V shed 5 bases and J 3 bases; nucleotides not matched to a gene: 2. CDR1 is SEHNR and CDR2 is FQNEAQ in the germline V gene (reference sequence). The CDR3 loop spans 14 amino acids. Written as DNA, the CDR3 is TGTGCCAGCAGCAGGACTAGCGGGGACTACGAGCAGTACGTC. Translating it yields CASSRTSGDYEQYV.

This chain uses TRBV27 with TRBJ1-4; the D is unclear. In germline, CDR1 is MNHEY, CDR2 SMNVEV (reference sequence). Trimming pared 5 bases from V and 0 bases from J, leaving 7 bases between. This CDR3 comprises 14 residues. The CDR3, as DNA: TGTGCCAGCAGTCCCACAGCAACTAATGAAAAACTGTTTTTT. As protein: CASSPTATNEKLFF. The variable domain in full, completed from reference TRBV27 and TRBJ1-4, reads EAQVTQNPRYLITVTGKKLTVTCSQNMNHEYMSWYRQDPGLGLRQIYYSMNVEVTDKGDVPEGYKVSRKEKRNFPLILESPSPNQTSLYFCASSPTATNEKLFFGSGTQLSVL.

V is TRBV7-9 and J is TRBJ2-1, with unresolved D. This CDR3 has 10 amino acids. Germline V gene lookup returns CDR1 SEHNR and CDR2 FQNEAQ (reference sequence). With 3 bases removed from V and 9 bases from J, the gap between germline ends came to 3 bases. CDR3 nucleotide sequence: TGTGCCAGCAGCTTGAGTGAGCAGTTCTTC. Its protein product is CASSLSEQFF.

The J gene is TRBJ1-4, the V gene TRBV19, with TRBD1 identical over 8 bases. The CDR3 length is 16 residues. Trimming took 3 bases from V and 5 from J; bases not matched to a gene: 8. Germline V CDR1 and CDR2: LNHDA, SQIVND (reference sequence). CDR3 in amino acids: CASSIPQGGLNEKLFF. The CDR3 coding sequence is TGTGCCAGTAGTATCCCACAGGGGGGATTAAATGAAAAACTGTTTTTT.

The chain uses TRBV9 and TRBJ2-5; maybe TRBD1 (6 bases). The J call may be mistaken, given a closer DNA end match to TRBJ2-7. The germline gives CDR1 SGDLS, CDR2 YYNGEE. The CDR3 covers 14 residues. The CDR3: CASSELGGSYEQYF. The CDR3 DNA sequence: TGTGCCAGCAGCGAGCTAGGGGGCTCCTACGAGCAGTACTTC.

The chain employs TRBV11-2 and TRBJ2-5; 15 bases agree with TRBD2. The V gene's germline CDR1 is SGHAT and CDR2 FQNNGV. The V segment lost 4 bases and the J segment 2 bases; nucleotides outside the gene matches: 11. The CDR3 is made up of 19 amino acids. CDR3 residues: CASSSGLAGGNPYQETQYF. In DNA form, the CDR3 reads TGTGCCAGCAGCTCGGGACTAGCGGGGGGCAACCCCTATCAAGAGACCCAGTACTTC.

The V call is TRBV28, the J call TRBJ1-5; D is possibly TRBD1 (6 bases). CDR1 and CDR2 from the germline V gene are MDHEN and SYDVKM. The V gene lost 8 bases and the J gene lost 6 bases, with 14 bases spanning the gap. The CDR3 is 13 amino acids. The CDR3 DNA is TGTGCCAGCCTGGGGGACAAGTTTCAGCCCCAGCATTTT. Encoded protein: CASLGDKFQPQHF.

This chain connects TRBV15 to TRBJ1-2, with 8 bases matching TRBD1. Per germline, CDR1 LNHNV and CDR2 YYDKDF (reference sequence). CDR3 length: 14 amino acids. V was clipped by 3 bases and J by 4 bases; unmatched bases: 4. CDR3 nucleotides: TGTGCCACCAGCAGGGACAGGGAGGCCTATGGCTACACCTTC. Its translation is CATSRDREAYGYTF.